This TCR beta chain was recorded in a study of control samples from healthy donors and cancer patients. Germline CDR1 reads PRHDT; CDR2 reads FYEKMQ (reference sequence). The CDR3 is made up of 14 amino acids. The V end was cut by 5 bases, the J end by 1 base, with 12 bases between. Assay used: immunoSEQ multiplex PCR; TCRdb lists only in-frame clones, some missing. The sample has tens of thousands of clones, around 90% seen once; the top ten hold 5% to 6.5%. V gene TRBV13 combines with J gene TRBJ2-7; D remains ambiguous. Sequencing used PBMCs. The source of this sequence is a man aged 60 to 75 with colorectal cancer. The CDR3 nucleotides read TGTGCCAGCAGCCGAGTGGGCTATTCCTACGAGCAGTACTTC. This translates into CASSRVGYSYEQYF.